This TCR beta chain emerged from a study of OX40 agonist ivuxolimab in advanced cancers. This clone was picked up many times. TCRdb keeps only in-frame clones here, not all; method: immunoSEQ multiplex PCR. The data hold 55,000 to 70,000 clones, with 75% to 85% observed a single time. Trimming removed 6 bases at V and 4 bases at J, with 6 bases between. This CDR3 region has 11 residues. Germline V lookup: CDR1 SNHLY, CDR2 FYNNEI. Anyone with autoimmune disease history or systemic immunosuppression was excluded. The sequence came from an adult with an advanced solid tumor such as melanoma, head and neck, liver or kidney cancer. The sample in question was CD4+ or CD8+ T cells sorted from blood, obtained in a trial of the OX40 agonist ivuxolimab. The chain combines TRBV2 with TRBJ1-1; D is ambiguous. CDR3 sequence reads: CASRTSTEAFF. As DNA, the CDR3 is TGTGCCAGCAGGACGAGCACTGAAGCTTTCTTT.